This T cell receptor (beta chain) was sequenced during a study of blood T cell repertoires in COVID-19. About the research overall: Sources were T cells, B-cell-depleted T cells, or PBMCs; the material itself was cDNA or gDNA.

With 2 bases removed from V and 4 bases from J, the gap between germline ends came to 14 bases. The germline CDR1 and CDR2 sequences are MDHEN and SYDVKM. The CDR3 is 15 residues long. Original analysis: The assay estimated nucleated cells by amplifying reference gene primers. Data came from immunoSEQ multiplex PCR; TCRdb stores just in-frame clones and leaves some out. V and J calls and clone size follow that table, whereas D and trimming were derived from the DNA. Of about 37,000 clones listed, around 87% are singletons. The chain recombines TRBV28 with TRBJ1-1; the D gene is possibly TRBD1 (6 bases). Specimen: peripheral blood. The sequence was collected from a man between 70 and 80 years old with acute or convalescent COVID-19. For the CDR3, the DNA is TGTGCCAGCAGTTTAAACAGGGCCCCAGTCACTGAAGCTTTCTTT. It is translated as CASSLNRAPVTEAFF. The full variable domain, completed using reference TRBV28 and TRBJ1-1, is DVKVTQSSRYLVKRTGEKVFLECVQDMDHENMFWYRQDPGLGLRLIYFSYDVKMKEKGDIPEGYSVSREKKERFSLILESASTNQTSMYLCASSLNRAPVTEAFFGQGTRLTVV.